This paragraph covers one T cell receptor beta chain sequence. These data originate in a study of T cell changes during pregnancy in multiple sclerosis. Trimming shortened V by 6 bases and J by 8 bases, and 17 bases separated the two germline ends. Germline V gene lookup returns CDR1 SGHNT and CDR2 YYREEE (reference sequence). The CDR3 has 13 amino acids. The method was immunoSEQ multiplex PCR; TCRdb's version includes in-frame clones alone and lacks a portion of them. Of approximately 90,000 clones listed, 90% to 95% were seen once; the top ten hold less than 2%. The specimen was peripheral blood, collected after pregnancy. The rearrangement uses TRBV5-4 and TRBJ1-2; no clear D gene. The clonotype comes from a female donor in good health, enrolled as a control in a pregnancy study. The CDR3 region has the DNA TGTGCCAGCACCTTTGGGCCCTCGGGGGGCTACACCTTC. Its protein product is CASTFGPSGGYTF.